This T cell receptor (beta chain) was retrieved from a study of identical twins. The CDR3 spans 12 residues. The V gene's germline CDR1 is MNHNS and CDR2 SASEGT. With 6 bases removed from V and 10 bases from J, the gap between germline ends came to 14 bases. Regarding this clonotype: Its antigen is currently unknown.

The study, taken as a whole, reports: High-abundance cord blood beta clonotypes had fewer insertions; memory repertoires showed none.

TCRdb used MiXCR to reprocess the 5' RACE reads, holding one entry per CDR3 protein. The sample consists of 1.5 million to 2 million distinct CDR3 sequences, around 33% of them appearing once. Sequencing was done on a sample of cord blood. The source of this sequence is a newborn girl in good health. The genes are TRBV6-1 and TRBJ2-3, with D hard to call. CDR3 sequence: CASSPEIGAQYF. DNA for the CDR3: TGTGCCAGCAGCCCTGAGATAGGTGCGCAGTATTTT.